The clone carrying this T cell receptor (beta chain) was observed many times. This sample was included in a study of blood T cells in healthy people across ages. The use of a sample-barcoded 5' primer and a J-beta primer mix characterized a second PCR of roughly 6 to 11 cycles. Via MiXCR, TCRdb re-called the 5' RACE reads, giving one row per CDR3 protein. The table lists approximately 810,000 distinct CDR3 sequences, more than 25% of them singletons, with roughly 17% in the top ten. The CDR3 length is 17 residues. The V and J ends lost 3 bases and 2 bases, in that order; junction bases with no gene match: 9. The germline CDR1 and CDR2 sequences are DFQATT and SNEGSKA (reference sequence).

Sequencing was done on a sample of blood. The receptor was isolated from a woman of 80 years or more in good health. This chain connects TRBV20-1 to TRBJ2-6; 8 bases align to TRBD1. The CDR3 region is CSARSDRGPPGANVLTF. Here the CDR3 DNA reads TGCAGTGCTAGGTCCGACAGGGGCCCCCCTGGGGCCAACGTCCTGACTTTC.